The clone carrying this T cell receptor (beta chain) was observed many times. RNA transcripts served as the template for amplifying TCR beta CDR3 regions. RT-PCR in the first round (using the HTBI primer set) targeted the TCR CDR3. TCRdb fed the multiplex PCR reads into MiXCR, producing one record per CDR3 protein. The table has approximately 400,000 distinct CDR3 sequences, about 19% seen once. The data belong to a study of T cells in Graves' hyperthyroidism and ophthalmopathy. V lost 3 bases and J 7 bases, leaving 15 bases between the germline ends. The CDR3 extends over 14 amino acids. Germline CDR1 reads MNHNS; CDR2 reads SASEGT.

Sequenced input: blood. V and J are TRBV6-1 and TRBJ1-1; TRBD1 is a possible D gene (6 bases). This TCR came from a woman between 18 and 29 years old with Graves' hyperthyroidism. The CDR3 reads CASSDRGQGFEAFF. The CDR3 DNA is TGTGCCAGCAGTGATCGGGGACAAGGCTTTGAAGCTTTCTTT.